This entry lists 23 T cell receptor beta chains sequenced from one sample in a study of stem cell transplantation in POMP-related autoinflammatory disease. The method was immunoSEQ multiplex PCR; TCRdb's version includes in-frame clones alone and lacks a portion of them. This sample carries roughly 70,000 clones, roughly 91% of them seen once, and the ten largest clones take around 0.72%. Sample: CD4+ T cells from PBMCs, taken after stem cell transplantation. These receptors all come from a human patient with POMP-related autoinflammation and immune dysregulation (PRAID). The graft donor may account for some of the T cells.

The chain uses TRBV7-3 and TRBJ2-2, with 10 bases identical to TRBD1. Trimming cost V 5 bases and J 6 bases; bases outside gene matches: 9. CDR1 is SGHTA and CDR2 is FQGTGA in the germline V gene. The CDR3 totals 16 residues. The CDR3 DNA follows: TGTGCCAGCAGCCATGGGGGACAGGGGAATTCCGGGGAGCTGTTTTTT. It specifies CASSHGGQGNSGELFF.

The chain links TRBV5-1 to TRBJ2-2; TRBD1 agrees at 7 bases. Germline lookup yields CDR1 SGHRS and CDR2 YFSETQ. The trim removed 4 bases at V and 3 bases at J, leaving 9 bases unmatched. CDR3 size: 16 residues. This CDR3 reads CASSLRTGTYTGELFF. CDR3 nucleotides: TGCGCCAGCAGCCTCCGGACAGGAACCTACACCGGGGAGCTGTTTTTT. Looking up the rest from reference TRBV5-1 and TRBJ2-2 gives the full variable domain: KAGVTQTPRYLIKTRGQQVTLSCSPISGHRSVSWYQQTPGQGLQFLFEYFSETQRNKGNFPGRFSGRQFSNSRSEMNVSTLELGDSALYLCASSLRTGTYTGELFFGEGSRLTVL.

The chain joins TRBV28 to TRBJ1-2; D may be TRBD1 (5 bases). This CDR3 comprises 16 residues. Germline V gives CDR1 MDHEN, CDR2 SYDVKM. Trimming took off 6 bases at V and 0 bases at J, with 17 bases between the two ends. CDR3 in amino acids: CASRPGFWAPNYGYTF. CDR3 nucleotides: TGTGCCAGCAGGCCAGGGTTTTGGGCTCCTAACTATGGCTACACCTTC.

V usage is TRBV18 and J usage is TRBJ2-7; TRBD1 agrees at 10 bases. Per germline, CDR1 KGHSH and CDR2 LQKENI. This CDR3 has 17 amino acids. The junction had 11 bases not matched to a gene; V was cut back by 1 base and J by 5 bases. The CDR3 loop reads CASSPRSPGQGSHEQYF. DNA for the CDR3: TGTGCCAGCTCACCACGGTCTCCGGGACAGGGGAGTCACGAGCAGTACTTC.

A single count supports this clone. The chain has TRBV2 and TRBJ2-3; TRBD2 matches 15 bases. The CDR3 is 17 residues long. The V and J ends lost 4 bases and 2 bases, in that order; junction bases with no gene match: 4. Germline CDR1 is SNHLY and CDR2 is FYNNEI. The DNA of the CDR3 is TGTGCCAGCAGTGCAGGGACTAGCGGGGGGTACACAGATACGCAGTATTTT. Protein sequence: CASSAGTSGGYTDTQYF.

This chain links TRBV6-2 or TRBV6-3 with TRBJ2-7, with D possibly TRBD1 on 6 matching bases. The CDR3 is 13 residues long. With 5 bases removed from V and 2 bases from J, the gap between germline ends came to 10 bases. Per germline, CDR1 MNHEY and CDR2 SVGEGT. The CDR3, as DNA: TGTGCCAGCAGTCACGGACAGACCTACGAGCAGTACGTC. Residues: CASSHGQTYEQYV.

This chain joins TRBV29-1 and TRBJ2-6; 8 bases align to TRBD1. Germline CDR1 and CDR2: SQVTM and ANQGSEA. J gave up 2 bases and V 7 bases, and 1 base lay outside the gene matches. The CDR3 length is 13 residues. The CDR3 sequence: CSAGGPGANVLTF. The CDR3 DNA is TGCAGCGCAGGGGGCCCTGGGGCCAACGTCCTGACTTTC.

The gene calls are TRBV19 and TRBJ2-3, with TRBD2 matching 9 bases. The CDR3 has 15 amino acids. Germline V gene sequence: CDR1 LNHDA, CDR2 SQIVND (reference sequence). V dropped 5 bases and J dropped 6; count of bases not matched to a gene: 9. CDR3: CASSERGARRDTQYF. CDR3 nucleotides: TGTGCCAGTAGTGAGCGGGGGGCCCGCCGGGATACGCAGTATTTT.

The rearrangement links TRBV30 to TRBJ2-3; TRBD2 matches 7 bases. With V trimmed by 0 bases and J by 2 bases, 5 bases remained unmatched. CDR3 size: 15 residues. CDR1 and CDR2 from the germline V gene are GTSNPN and SVGIG (reference sequence). The CDR3 coding sequence is TGTGCCTGGAGTGTAATAGCGGGTCCCACAGATACGCAGTATTTT. Translation: CAWSVIAGPTDTQYF. Based on the CDR3 plus reference TRBV30 and TRBJ2-3, the full variable domain is SQTIHQWPATLVQPVGSPLSLECTVEGTSNPNLYWYRQAAGRGLQLLFYSVGIGQISSEVPQNLSASRPQDRQFILSSKKLLLSDSGFYLCAWSVIAGPTDTQYFGPGTRLTVL.

The V call is TRBV6-5, the J call TRBJ2-3; D gene uncertain. Between the trimmed V and J ends, which lost 5 bases and 4 bases, there was a span of 7 bases. In germline, CDR1 is MNHEY, CDR2 SVGAGI. The CDR3 sequence is 12 residues long. The DNA for the CDR3 is TGTGCCAGCAGTCATCTAGCAGATACGCAGTATTTT. This codes for CASSHLADTQYF.

V and J are TRBV5-1 and TRBJ1-2; 8 positions agree with TRBD1. With V trimmed by 7 bases and J by 1 base, 9 bases remained unmatched. CDR1 and CDR2 from the germline V gene are SGHRS and YFSETQ. The CDR3 length is 15 residues. In DNA form, the CDR3 reads TGCGCCAGCGGCCCAGGGGGCGCTTATAACTATGGCTACACCTTC. This codes for CASGPGGAYNYGYTF.

V and J are TRBV28 and TRBJ2-2, with D perhaps TRBD2 (5 bases). Trimming shortened V by 2 bases and J by 3 bases, and 10 bases separated the two germline ends. Per the germline V gene, CDR1 is MDHEN and CDR2 is SYDVKM. The CDR3 loop spans 15 amino acids. CDR3: CASSLATRDTGELFF. As DNA, the CDR3 is TGTGCCAGCAGTTTAGCCACTAGGGACACCGGGGAGCTGTTTTTT.

The chain links TRBV5-1 to TRBJ2-7, with 7 bases lining up with TRBD1. After removal of 3 bases from V and 5 bases from J, the junction contained 11 bases not matched to a gene. CDR3 length equals 15 residues. Germline V gene sequence: CDR1 SGHRS, CDR2 YFSETQ. CDR3 DNA sequence: TGCGCCAGCAGCTCCCCGGGACAGATGAAGGACGAGCAGTACTTC. Amino acid sequence: CASSSPGQMKDEQYF.

In its sample, this clone was seen once. The chain couples TRBV2 to TRBJ2-7; D is unclear. The V and J ends lost 6 bases and 3 bases respectively, with 9 bases between them. Germline lookup yields CDR1 SNHLY and CDR2 FYNNEI. The CDR3 is 12 residues long. This CDR3 reads CASSPVGYEQYF. CDR3 nucleotides: TGTGCCAGCAGCCCCGTTGGCTACGAGCAGTACTTC.

The chain uses TRBV2 and TRBJ1-3, with 9 bases aligning to TRBD1. The CDR3 is 13 residues long. Germline loops: CDR1 SNHLY, CDR2 FYNNEI. The V gene end was trimmed by 10 bases and the J gene end by 4 bases; junction bases not matched to a gene: 5. The CDR3 region is CATGTGRGNTIYF. The CDR3 DNA sequence: TGTGCCACCGGGACAGGGCGCGGAAACACCATATATTTT.

The V call is TRBV6-5, the J call TRBJ1-2; D remains ambiguous. CDR3 length: 15 amino acids. V lost 0 bases, J lost 5 bases, and 13 bases lay in between. Germline V gene lookup returns CDR1 MNHEY and CDR2 SVGAGI. The chain's CDR3 is CASSYSALGFYGYTF. As DNA, the CDR3 is TGTGCCAGCAGTTACTCGGCCTTGGGATTTTATGGCTACACCTTC.

This chain links TRBV9 with TRBJ2-4; the D gene is possibly TRBD2 (6 bases). The CDR3 is 12 amino acids. In germline, CDR1 is SGDLS, CDR2 YYNGEE. Trimming took off 5 bases at V and 13 bases at J, with 16 bases between the two ends. The CDR3: CASSLPGTPQYF. The CDR3 DNA reads as TGTGCCAGCAGTTTACCCGGGACTCCCCAGTACTTC.

V usage is TRBV18 and J usage is TRBJ2-3; no reliable D call. This CDR3 contains 11 residues. CDR1 is KGHSH and CDR2 is LQKENI in the germline V gene. V was shortened by 5 bases and J by 6 bases, with 6 bases between the two germline ends. The CDR3, as DNA: TGTGCCAGCTCAGGTGCGGATACGCAGTATTTT. Residues: CASSGADTQYF.

This chain joins TRBV18 and TRBJ2-3; D call uncertain. Trimming removed 0 bases at V and 0 bases at J, with 1 base between. CDR1 and CDR2 (germline): KGHSH, LQKENI. The CDR3 is made up of 13 amino acids. The CDR3 coding sequence is TGTGCCAGCTCACCACCTAGCACAGATACGCAGTATTTT. This gives the protein CASSPPSTDTQYF.

V is TRBV6-1 and J is TRBJ1-2; D is uncertain. CDR1 and CDR2 from the germline V gene are MNHNS and SASEGT. This CDR3 spans 13 amino acids. V was trimmed by 2 bases and J by 7 bases, leaving 11 bases between them. The CDR3 loop reads CASSEPDGIGYTF. The CDR3 coding sequence is TGTGCCAGCAGTGAACCGGACGGGATTGGCTACACCTTC.

This rearrangement joins TRBV28 to TRBJ2-2; no reliable D call. CDR3 length equals 17 residues. Trimming stripped 7 bases from V and 0 bases from J, with 18 bases between. CDR1 and CDR2 from the germline V gene are MDHEN and SYDVKM. CDR3 sequence reads: CASKLLVPSSNTGELFF. DNA for the CDR3: TGTGCCAGCAAACTTCTTGTCCCCTCCTCGAACACCGGGGAGCTGTTTTTT.

On this clone itself: Distinct nucleotide sequences in the sample also encode this CDR3. V and J are TRBV3-1 (or the pseudogene TRBV3-2) and TRBJ1-5, with unresolved D. CDR1 is LGHDT, CDR2 YNNKEL, per germline (reference sequence). Trimming cost V 1 base and J 4 bases, with 5 bases left between them. CDR3 length: 13 residues. The CDR3 DNA follows: TGTGCCAGCAGCCAAGGAGGGAATCAGCCCCAGCATTTT. Its translation: CASSQGGNQPQHF.

This chain connects TRBV5-1 to TRBJ2-6; TRBD1 matches at 7 bases. CDR3 length equals 16 residues. Germline assignment: CDR1 SGHRS and CDR2 YFSETQ. J was trimmed by 0 bases and V by 6 bases; bases with no gene match: 6. CDR3 region: CASTGQPNSGANVLTF. The DNA of the CDR3 is TGCGCCAGCACGGGACAGCCCAACTCTGGGGCCAACGTCCTGACTTTC.